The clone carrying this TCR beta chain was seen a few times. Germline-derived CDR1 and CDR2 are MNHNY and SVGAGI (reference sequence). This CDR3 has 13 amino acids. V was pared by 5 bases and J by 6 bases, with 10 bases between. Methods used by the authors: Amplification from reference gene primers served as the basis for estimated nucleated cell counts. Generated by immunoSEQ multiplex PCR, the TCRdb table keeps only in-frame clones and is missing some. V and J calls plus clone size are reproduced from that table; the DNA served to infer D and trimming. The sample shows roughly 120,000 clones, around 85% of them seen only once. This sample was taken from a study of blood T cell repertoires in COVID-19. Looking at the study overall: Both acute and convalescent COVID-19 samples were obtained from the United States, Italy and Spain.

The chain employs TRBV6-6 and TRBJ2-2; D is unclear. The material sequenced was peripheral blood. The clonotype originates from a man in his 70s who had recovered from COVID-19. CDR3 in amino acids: CASSKRGSGELFF. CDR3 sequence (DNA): TGTGCCAGCAGTAAACGCGGTTCCGGGGAGCTGTTTTTT.